This TCR beta chain was profiled in a study of shared clonotypes between healthy human individuals. Findings and limits, study-wide: It was only blood that was sampled, and tissue repertoires likely differ.

Notes on this clone: The target antigen is unknown.

This CDR3 region has 16 residues. Trimming shortened V by 1 base and J by 0 bases, and 11 bases separated the two germline ends. Germline CDR1 and CDR2: SGHDT and YYEEEE. Repertoires were generated with immunoSEQ multiplex PCR, while TCRdb's copy carries only in-frame clones and drops some. The table shows 470,000 or so clones, with approximately 78% occurring only once. The material sequenced was PBMCs. The clonotype was recovered from a woman in her 40s in good health. Some clones in this sample may be carry-over from other donors' samples. V gene TRBV5-6 combines with J gene TRBJ1-3; no clear D. This CDR3 is CASSLLIPRSGNTIYF. CDR3 DNA sequence: TGTGCCAGCAGCTTGTTGATCCCCCGCTCTGGAAACACCATATATTTT.